This T cell receptor beta chain comes out of a study of beta chain features in type 1 diabetes. Study observations and caveats: For Type 1 diabetes patients, all four CD4+ subsets carried TCRB CDR3s that were moderately but significantly shorter. Insertion counts at VDJ junctions were lower in type 1 diabetes patients, who also showed more deletions there.

Germline CDR1 SGHNT, CDR2 YYREEE (reference sequence). CDR3 length equals 11 residues. Trimming left V 7 bases short and J 4 bases short, with 5 bases between. Staining for CD45RO/CCR7/CD25/CD127/CD95/CD27 allowed sorting of CD4+ naive, central memory, regulatory and stem cell-like memory cells. cDNA synthesis used the whole RNA isolate, giving expressed TCRB sequences. Naive, central memory and regulatory T cell samples averaged about 4 million immunoSEQ reads each. Assay: immunoSEQ multiplex PCR; the TCRdb copy retains only in-frame clones and omits some. The table lists around 130,000 clones, roughly 10% of them singletons. This clone has only a few counts. Antigen specificity is unknown.

The gene calls are TRBV5-4 and TRBJ1-4; D remains unclear. This clonotype was sampled from a man under 40 with type 1 diabetes. Sequencing input: central memory CD4+ T cells from blood. The CDR3 spells CASRDNEKLFF. The CDR3 DNA follows: TGTGCCAGCCGCGATAATGAAAAACTGTTTTTT.